This T cell receptor beta chain was obtained from a study of patients and donors after allogeneic stem cell transplantation. TCRdb ran MiXCR on the RT-PCR reads and lists one entry per CDR3 protein. Here the sample spans approximately 170,000 distinct CDR3 sequences, about 24% being singletons. CDR1 and CDR2 (germline): DFQATT, SNEGSKA (reference sequence). This CDR3 contains 18 residues. The germline V and J ends were trimmed by 0 bases and 1 base, with 19 bases remaining between them. Sequencing was done on a sample of blood, either unsorted or a sorted T cell fraction (not recorded which). The rearrangement joins TRBV20-1 to TRBJ2-1; D is perhaps TRBD2 (5 bases). This receptor was identified in a human donor who was either an allogeneic HSCT recipient or a stem cell or donor lymphocyte infusion donor (not recorded which). It is not recorded whose cells these are; they may come from a transplant donor. CDR3 in amino acids: CSARDSLAVAWSYNEQFF. CDR3 bases: TGCAGTGCTAGAGATTCTCTGGCGGTAGCGTGGTCCTACAATGAGCAGTTCTTC.